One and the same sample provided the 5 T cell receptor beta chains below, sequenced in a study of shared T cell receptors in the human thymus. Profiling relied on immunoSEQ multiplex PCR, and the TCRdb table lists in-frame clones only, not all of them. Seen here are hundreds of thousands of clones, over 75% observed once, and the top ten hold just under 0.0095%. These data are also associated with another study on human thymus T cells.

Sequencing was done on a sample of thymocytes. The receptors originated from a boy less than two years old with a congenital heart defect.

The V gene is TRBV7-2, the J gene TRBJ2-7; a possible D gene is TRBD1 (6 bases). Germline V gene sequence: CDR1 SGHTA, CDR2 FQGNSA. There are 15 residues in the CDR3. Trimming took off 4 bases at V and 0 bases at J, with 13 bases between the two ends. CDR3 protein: CASSSTGSSSYEQYF. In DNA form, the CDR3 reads TGTGCCAGCAGCTCCACAGGGTCGAGCTCCTACGAGCAGTACTTC.

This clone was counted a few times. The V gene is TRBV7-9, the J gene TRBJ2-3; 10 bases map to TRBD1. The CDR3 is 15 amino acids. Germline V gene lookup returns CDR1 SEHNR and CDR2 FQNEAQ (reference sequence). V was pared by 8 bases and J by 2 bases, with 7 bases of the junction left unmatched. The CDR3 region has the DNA TGTGCCAGCGGGCCCGGACAGGGGGACACAGATACGCAGTATTTT. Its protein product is CASGPGQGDTDTQYF.

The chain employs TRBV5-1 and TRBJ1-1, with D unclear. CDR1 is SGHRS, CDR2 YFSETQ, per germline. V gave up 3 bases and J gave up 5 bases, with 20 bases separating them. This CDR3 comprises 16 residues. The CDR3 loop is CASSSEGQRGVTEAFF. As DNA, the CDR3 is TGCGCCAGCAGCTCGGAGGGCCAACGTGGGGTTACTGAAGCTTTCTTT. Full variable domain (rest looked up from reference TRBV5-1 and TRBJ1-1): KAGVTQTPRYLIKTRGQQVTLSCSPISGHRSVSWYQQTPGQGLQFLFEYFSETQRNKGNFPGRFSGRQFSNSRSEMNVSTLELGDSALYLCASSSEGQRGVTEAFFGQGTRLTVV.

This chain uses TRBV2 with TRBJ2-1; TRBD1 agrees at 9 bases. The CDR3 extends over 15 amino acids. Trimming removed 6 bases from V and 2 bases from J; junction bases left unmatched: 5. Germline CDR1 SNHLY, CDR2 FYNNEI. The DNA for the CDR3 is TGTGCCAGCAGGTGGGGACAGGGACCCTACAATGAGCAGTTCTTC. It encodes CASRWGQGPYNEQFF.

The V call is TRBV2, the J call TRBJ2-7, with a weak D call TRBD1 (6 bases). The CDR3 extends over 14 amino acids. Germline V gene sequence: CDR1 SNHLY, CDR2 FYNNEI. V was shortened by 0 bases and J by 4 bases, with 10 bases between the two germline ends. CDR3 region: CASSEAGGAYEQYF. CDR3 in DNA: TGTGCCAGCAGTGAAGCTGGGGGCGCTTACGAGCAGTACTTC.